The 7 T cell receptor beta chains below come from one sample, sequenced in a study of regulatory T cells in long-lasting Graves disease. iRepertoire HTBI primers and Arm-PCR of CDR3 regions built TCR beta libraries. MiXCR was run by TCRdb on the multiplex PCR reads, yielding one entry per CDR3 protein. This table holds around 300,000 distinct CDR3 sequences, 20% to 25% found once. As for time point: persistent/refractory GD, antithyroid drugs over 5 years with positive TRAb. Generation of the TCR library employed RNA extracted from PBMCs. Sequencing was performed on peripheral blood mononuclear cells (PBMCs), taken when the disease was refractory, from a patient treated with antithyroid drugs. These receptors were collected from a female donor with Graves disease.

V gene TRBV4-3 combines with J gene TRBJ1-2, with a weak D call TRBD1 (6 bases). V lost 6 bases, J lost 4 bases, and 18 bases lay in between. Germline loops: CDR1 LGHNA, CDR2 YSLEER. This CDR3 region has 15 residues. Here the CDR3 DNA reads TGCGCCAGCAGTCAAACCCCCGGGACAATCTATGGCTACACCTTC. It specifies CASSQTPGTIYGYTF.

The J gene is TRBJ1-5, the V gene TRBV9; 9 bases map to TRBD1. This CDR3 is built from 18 residues. With 4 bases clipped from V and 0 bases from J, the junction kept 11 bases outside the gene matches. Germline V gives CDR1 SGDLS, CDR2 YYNGEE. The CDR3 DNA follows: TGTGCCAGCAGCTCCGGACAGGGGAACATGCCTAGCAATCAGCCCCAGCATTTT. It specifies CASSSGQGNMPSNQPQHF.

This clonotype occurred many times. This sequence joins TRBV10-2 and TRBJ1-6; no firm D call. Per the germline V gene, CDR1 is WSHSY and CDR2 is SAAADI. V lost 7 bases to trimming and J lost 7 bases, with 14 bases between them. The CDR3 totals 14 residues. The CDR3 protein is CASNLRDSNSPLHF. As DNA, the CDR3 is TGCGCCAGCAACTTGAGGGATTCCAATTCACCCCTCCACTTT.

This clonotype was recorded a few times. V usage is TRBV4-1 and J usage is TRBJ2-7, with 7 nucleotides matching TRBD2. Germline lookup yields CDR1 MGHRA and CDR2 YSYEKL. This CDR3 is built from 17 residues. Germline trimming cut 3 bases from V and 5 bases from J; bases unmatched to any gene: 16. The CDR3 nucleotides read TGCGCCAGCAGCCACACCCCAAGCGGAGGGAGGGGCGACGAGCAGTACTTC. Its translation: CASSHTPSGGRGDEQYF.

This clonotype has a count of ten or more. Here the CDR3 reads CASSSHGVDGYTF. CDR3 sequence (DNA): TGTGCCAGCAGTTCGCACGGGGTGGATGGCTACACCTTC. The chain joins TRBV28 to TRBJ1-2, with D unclear. V lost 4 bases to trimming and J lost 6 bases, with 12 bases between them. Germline V lookup: CDR1 MDHEN, CDR2 SYDVKM. The CDR3 spans 13 residues.

This clonotype showed up many times. The rearrangement joins TRBV7-8 to TRBJ2-5; D unresolved. The CDR3 loop spans 13 amino acids. Germline-derived CDR1 and CDR2 are SGHVS and FQNEAQ. Deletions cut 3 bases from V and 0 bases from J, with 5 bases between. Written as DNA, the CDR3 is TGTGCCAGCAGCTTGACAAACCAAGAGACCCAGTACTTC. This translates into CASSLTNQETQYF.

This clonotype was recorded a few times. The V gene is TRBV20-1, the J gene TRBJ1-1, with D maybe TRBD1 (6 bases). CDR3 length: 11 residues. Per germline, CDR1 DFQATT and CDR2 SNEGSKA (reference sequence). This chain's CDR3 is CAEPGETEAFF. The CDR3 bases are TGCGCCGAACCAGGGGAAACTGAAGCTTTCTTT.